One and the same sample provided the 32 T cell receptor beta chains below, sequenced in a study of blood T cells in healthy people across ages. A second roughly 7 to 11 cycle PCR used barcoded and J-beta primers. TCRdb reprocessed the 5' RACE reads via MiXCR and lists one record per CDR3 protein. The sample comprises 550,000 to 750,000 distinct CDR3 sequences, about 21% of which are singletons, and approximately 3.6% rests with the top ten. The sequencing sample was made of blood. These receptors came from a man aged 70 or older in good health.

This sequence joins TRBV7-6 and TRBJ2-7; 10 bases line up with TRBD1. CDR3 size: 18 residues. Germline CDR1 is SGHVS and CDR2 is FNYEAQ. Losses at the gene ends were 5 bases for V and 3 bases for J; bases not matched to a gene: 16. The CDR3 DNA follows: TGTGCCAGCAGCATCCGACAGGGGGCAGGGACCCGCTACTACGAGCAGTACTTC. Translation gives CASSIRQGAGTRYYEQYF.

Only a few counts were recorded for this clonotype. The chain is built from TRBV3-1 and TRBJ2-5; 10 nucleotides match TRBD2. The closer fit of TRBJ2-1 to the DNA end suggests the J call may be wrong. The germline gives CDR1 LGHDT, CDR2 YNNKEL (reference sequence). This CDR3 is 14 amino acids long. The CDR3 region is CASSQLAGDFEQFF. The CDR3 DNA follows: TGTGCCAGCAGCCAACTAGCGGGAGACTTTGAGCAGTTCTTC.

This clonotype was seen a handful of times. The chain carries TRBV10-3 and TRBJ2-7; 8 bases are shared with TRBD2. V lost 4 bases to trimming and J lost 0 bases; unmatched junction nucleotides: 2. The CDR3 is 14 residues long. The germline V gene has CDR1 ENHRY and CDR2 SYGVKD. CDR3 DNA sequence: TGTGCCATCAGTGGCAGCGGGAGCTCCTACGAGCAGTACTTC. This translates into CAISGSGSSYEQYF.

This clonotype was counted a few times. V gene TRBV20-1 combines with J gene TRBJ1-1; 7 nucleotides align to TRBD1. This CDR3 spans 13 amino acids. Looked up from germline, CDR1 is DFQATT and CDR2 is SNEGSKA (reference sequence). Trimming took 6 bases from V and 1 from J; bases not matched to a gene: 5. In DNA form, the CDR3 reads TGCAGTGCCGAGGACAGGTCGAACACTGAAGCTTTCTTT. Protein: CSAEDRSNTEAFF.

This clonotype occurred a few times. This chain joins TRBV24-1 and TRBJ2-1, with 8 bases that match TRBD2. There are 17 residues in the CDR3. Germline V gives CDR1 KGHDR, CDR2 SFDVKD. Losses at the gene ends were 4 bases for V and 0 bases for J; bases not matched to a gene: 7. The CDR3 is CATSDGSSGNSYNEQFF. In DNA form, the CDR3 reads TGTGCCACCAGTGACGGGAGTAGCGGGAACTCCTACAATGAGCAGTTCTTC.

CDR3 protein: CAARGAKNIQYF. The CDR3 DNA sequence: TGTGCCGCAAGGGGGGCCAAAAACATTCAGTACTTC. The J gene is TRBJ2-4, the V gene TRBV27; maybe TRBD1 (6 bases). This CDR3 spans 12 amino acids. CDR1 is MNHEY and CDR2 is SMNVEV in the germline V gene (reference sequence). V was cut by 11 bases and J by 1 base, with 9 bases left in between.

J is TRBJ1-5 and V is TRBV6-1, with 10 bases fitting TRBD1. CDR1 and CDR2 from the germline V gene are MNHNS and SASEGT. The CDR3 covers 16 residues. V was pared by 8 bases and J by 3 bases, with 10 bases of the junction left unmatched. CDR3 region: CASERQGASVNQPQHF. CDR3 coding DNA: TGTGCCAGCGAGAGACAGGGGGCCTCAGTCAATCAGCCCCAGCATTTT.

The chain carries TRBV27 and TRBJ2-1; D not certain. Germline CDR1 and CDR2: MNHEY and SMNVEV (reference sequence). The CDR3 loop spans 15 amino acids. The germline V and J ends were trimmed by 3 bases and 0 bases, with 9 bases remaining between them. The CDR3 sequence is CASSFSTYSYNEQFF. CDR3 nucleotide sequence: TGTGCCAGCAGTTTCTCTACTTACTCCTACAATGAGCAGTTCTTC.

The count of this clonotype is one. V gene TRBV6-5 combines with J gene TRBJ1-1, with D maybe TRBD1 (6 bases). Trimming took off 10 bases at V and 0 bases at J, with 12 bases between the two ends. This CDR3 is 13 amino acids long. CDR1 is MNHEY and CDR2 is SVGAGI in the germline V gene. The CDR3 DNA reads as TGTGCCACCACGGGGACACTGAACACTGAAGCTTTCTTT. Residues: CATTGTLNTEAFF.

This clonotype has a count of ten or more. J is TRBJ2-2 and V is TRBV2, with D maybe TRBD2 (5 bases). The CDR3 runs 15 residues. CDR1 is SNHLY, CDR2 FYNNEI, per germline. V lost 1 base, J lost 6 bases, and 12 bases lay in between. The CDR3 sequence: CASSEEASNSGELFF. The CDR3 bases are TGTGCCAGCAGTGAAGAGGCTAGCAATTCCGGGGAGCTGTTTTTT.

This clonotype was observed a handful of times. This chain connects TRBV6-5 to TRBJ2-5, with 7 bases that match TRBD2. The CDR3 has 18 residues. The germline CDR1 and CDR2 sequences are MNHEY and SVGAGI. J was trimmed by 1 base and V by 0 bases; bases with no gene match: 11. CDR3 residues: CASSYSIGLAAIQETQYF. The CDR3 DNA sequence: TGTGCCAGCAGTTACTCGATAGGTCTAGCGGCAATCCAAGAGACCCAGTACTTC.

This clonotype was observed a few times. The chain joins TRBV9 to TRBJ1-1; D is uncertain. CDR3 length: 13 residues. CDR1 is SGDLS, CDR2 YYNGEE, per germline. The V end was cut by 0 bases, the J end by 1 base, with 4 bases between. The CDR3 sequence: CASSVAANTEAFF. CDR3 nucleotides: TGTGCCAGCAGCGTAGCGGCGAACACTGAAGCTTTCTTT.

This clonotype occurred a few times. DNA for the CDR3: TGTGCCAGCAGCCAAGGGATTCTAGCCAAAAACATTCAGTACTTC. It encodes CASSQGILAKNIQYF. This sequence joins TRBV3-1 and TRBJ2-4; D is undetermined. Germline CDR1 is LGHDT and CDR2 is YNNKEL (reference sequence). The V gene lost 1 base and the J gene lost 0 bases, with 7 bases spanning the gap. The CDR3 loop spans 15 amino acids.

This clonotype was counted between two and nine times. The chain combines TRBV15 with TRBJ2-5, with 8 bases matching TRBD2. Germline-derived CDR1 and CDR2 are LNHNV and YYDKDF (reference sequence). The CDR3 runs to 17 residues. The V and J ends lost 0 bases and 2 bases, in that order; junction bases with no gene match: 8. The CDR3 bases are TGTGCCACCAGCAGAGATGTCGGGGGACTAGGGCAAGAGACCCAGTACTTC. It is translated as CATSRDVGGLGQETQYF.

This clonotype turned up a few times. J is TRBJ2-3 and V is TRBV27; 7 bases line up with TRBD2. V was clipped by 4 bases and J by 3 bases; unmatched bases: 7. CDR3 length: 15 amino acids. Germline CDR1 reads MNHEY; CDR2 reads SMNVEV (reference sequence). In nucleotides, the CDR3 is TGTGCCAGCAGTTCAGGGAGGGTGAGAACAGATACGCAGTATTTT. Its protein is CASSSGRVRTDTQYF.

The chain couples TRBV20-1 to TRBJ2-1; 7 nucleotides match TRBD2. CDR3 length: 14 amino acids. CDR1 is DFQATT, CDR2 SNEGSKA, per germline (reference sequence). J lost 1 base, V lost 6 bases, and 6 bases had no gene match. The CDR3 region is CSARDYNSYNEQFF. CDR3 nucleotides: TGCAGTGCCAGGGACTACAATTCCTACAATGAGCAGTTCTTC.

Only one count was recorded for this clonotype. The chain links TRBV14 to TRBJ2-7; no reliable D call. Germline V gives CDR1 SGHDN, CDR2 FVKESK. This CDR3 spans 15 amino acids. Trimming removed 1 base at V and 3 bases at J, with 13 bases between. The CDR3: CASSQGASSGYEQYF. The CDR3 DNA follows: TGTGCCAGCAGCCAAGGTGCCTCATCGGGCTACGAGCAGTACTTC.

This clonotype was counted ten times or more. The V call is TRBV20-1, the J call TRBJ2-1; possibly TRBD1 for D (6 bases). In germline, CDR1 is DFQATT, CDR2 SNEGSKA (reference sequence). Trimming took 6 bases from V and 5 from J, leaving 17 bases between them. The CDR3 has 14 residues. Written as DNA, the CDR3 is TGCAGTGCCTCGCGGACAGCGCATCACAATGAGCAGTTCTTC. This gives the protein CSASRTAHHNEQFF.

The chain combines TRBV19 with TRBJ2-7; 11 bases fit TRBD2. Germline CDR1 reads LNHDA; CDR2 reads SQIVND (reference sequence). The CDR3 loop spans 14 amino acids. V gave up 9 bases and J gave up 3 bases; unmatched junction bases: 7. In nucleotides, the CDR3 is TGTGCCAGCGGAACTAGCGGGAGCTTCTACGAGCAGTACTTC. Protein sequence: CASGTSGSFYEQYF.

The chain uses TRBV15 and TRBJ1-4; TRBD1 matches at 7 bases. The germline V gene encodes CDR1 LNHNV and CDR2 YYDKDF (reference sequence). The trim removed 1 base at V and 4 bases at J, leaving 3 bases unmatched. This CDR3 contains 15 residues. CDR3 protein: CATSRGTGDNEKLFF. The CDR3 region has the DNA TGTGCCACCAGCAGAGGGACAGGAGATAATGAAAAACTGTTTTTT.

DNA for the CDR3: TGTGCCAGCTCACCATCCTTGGTGAAGGAGACCCAGTACTTC. It specifies CASSPSLVKETQYF. The chain combines TRBV18 with TRBJ2-5; no reliable D call. V was clipped by 2 bases and J by 5 bases, with 12 bases between them. Germline CDR1 is KGHSH and CDR2 is LQKENI. CDR3 length: 14 residues.

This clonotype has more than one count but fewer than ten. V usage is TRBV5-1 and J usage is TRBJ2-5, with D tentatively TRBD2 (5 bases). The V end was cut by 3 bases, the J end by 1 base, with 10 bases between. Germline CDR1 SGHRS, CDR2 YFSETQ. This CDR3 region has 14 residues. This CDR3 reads CASSSEAGQETQYF. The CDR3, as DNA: TGCGCCAGCAGCTCGGAGGCAGGCCAAGAGACCCAGTACTTC.

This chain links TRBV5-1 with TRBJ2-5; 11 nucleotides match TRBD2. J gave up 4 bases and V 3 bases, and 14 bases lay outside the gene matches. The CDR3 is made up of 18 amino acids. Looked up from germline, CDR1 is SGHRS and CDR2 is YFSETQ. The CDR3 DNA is TGCGCCAGCAGCTCACGCAGTGGCACTAGCGGGAGACGAGAGACCCAGTACTTC. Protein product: CASSSRSGTSGRRETQYF.

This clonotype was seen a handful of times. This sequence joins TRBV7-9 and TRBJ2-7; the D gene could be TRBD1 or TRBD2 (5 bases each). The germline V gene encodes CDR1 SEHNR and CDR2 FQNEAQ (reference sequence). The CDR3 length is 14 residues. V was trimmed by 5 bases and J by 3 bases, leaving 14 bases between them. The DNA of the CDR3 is TGTGCCAGCAGCACCCCGGGACGGTTCTACGAGCAGTACTTC. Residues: CASSTPGRFYEQYF. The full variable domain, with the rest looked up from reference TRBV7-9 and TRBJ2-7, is DTGVSQNPRHKITKRGQNVTFRCDPISEHNRLYWYRQTLGQGPEFLTYFQNEAQLEKSRLLSDRFSAERPKGSFSTLEIQRTEQGDSAMYLCASSTPGRFYEQYFGPGTRLTVT.

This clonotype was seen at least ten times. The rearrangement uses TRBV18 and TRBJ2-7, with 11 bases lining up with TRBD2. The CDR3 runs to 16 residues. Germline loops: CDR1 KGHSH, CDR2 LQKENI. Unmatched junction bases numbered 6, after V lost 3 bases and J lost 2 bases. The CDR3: CASSPGTSGNPYEQYF. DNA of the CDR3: TGTGCCAGCTCACCGGGGACTAGCGGCAATCCCTACGAGCAGTACTTC.

The DNA for the CDR3 is TGTGCCAGCAGCTCGAGGACTAGCGGCACAGATACGCAGTATTTT. Translating it yields CASSSRTSGTDTQYF. The rearrangement links TRBV7-3 to TRBJ2-3; 9 bases agree with TRBD2. Germline CDR1 reads SGHTA; CDR2 reads FQGTGA. Unmatched junction bases numbered 3, after V lost 4 bases and J lost 1 base. The CDR3 runs to 15 residues.

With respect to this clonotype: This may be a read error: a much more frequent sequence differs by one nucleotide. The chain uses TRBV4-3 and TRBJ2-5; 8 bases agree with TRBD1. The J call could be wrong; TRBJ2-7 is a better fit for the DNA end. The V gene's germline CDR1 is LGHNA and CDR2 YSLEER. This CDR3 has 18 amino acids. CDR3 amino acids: CASSRRRSDRGFFYEQYF. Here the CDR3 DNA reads TGCGCCAGCAGCCGCAGGCGATCCGACAGGGGATTTTTCTACGAGCAGTACTTC.

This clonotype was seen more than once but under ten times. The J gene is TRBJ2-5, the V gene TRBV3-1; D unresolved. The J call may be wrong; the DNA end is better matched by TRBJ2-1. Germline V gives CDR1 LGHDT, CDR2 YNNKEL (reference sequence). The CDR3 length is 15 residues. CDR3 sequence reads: CASSQDRVTLDEQFF. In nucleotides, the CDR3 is TGTGCCAGCAGCCAAGATCGGGTGACCCTGGATGAGCAGTTCTTC.

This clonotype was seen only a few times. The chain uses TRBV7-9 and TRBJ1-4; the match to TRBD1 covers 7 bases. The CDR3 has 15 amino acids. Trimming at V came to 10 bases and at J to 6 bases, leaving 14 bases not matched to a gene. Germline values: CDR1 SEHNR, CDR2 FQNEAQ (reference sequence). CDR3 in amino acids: CATNTRGQPDEKLFF. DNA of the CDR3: TGTGCCACCAACACTCGGGGACAGCCTGATGAAAAACTGTTTTTT.

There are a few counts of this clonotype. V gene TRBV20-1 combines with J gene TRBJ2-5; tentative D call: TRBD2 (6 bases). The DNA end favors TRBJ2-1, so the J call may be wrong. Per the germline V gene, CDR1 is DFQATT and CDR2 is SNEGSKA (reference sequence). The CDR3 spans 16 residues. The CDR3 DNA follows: TGCAGTGCTAGATCACCTACCGGGACTGATCGAGGTGAGCAGTTCTTC. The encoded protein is CSARSPTGTDRGEQFF.

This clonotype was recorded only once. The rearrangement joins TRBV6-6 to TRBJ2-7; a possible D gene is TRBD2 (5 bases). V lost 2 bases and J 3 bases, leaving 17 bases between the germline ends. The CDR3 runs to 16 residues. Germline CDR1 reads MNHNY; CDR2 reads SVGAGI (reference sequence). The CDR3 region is CASSYTYYGLGYEQYF. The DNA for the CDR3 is TGTGCCAGCAGTTACACCTACTACGGACTGGGCTACGAGCAGTACTTC.

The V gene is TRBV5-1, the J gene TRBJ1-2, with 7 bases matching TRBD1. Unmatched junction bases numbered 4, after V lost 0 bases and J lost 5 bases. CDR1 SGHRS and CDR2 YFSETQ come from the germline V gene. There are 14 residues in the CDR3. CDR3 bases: TGCGCCAGCAGCTTGGAGGGGGCGCGGTATGGCTACACCTTC. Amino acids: CASSLEGARYGYTF.